This T cell receptor beta chain derives from a study of cytomegalovirus exposure and HLA in healthy donors. With regard to this clone: Its antigen is still unknown.

Study findings and constraints: Differences between HLA loci emerged in a later analysis of TCR association rates, with DRB1 most and HLA-C fewest.

The study ran its PCR with 60 Vbeta and 13 Jbeta primers. The table came from immunoSEQ multiplex PCR; TCRdb's copy has only in-frame clones and leaves some out. The sample consists of about 130,000 clones, around 70% of them appearing once. Sequencing used PBMCs. This TCR was recovered from a human donor in good health.

DNA for the CDR3: TGTGCCAGCAGTAAGTCAGGGGGGTTCTACGAGCAGTACTTC. This codes for CASSKSGGFYEQYF. The rearrangement joins TRBV2 to TRBJ2-7, with D perhaps TRBD1 (7 bases). There are 14 residues in the CDR3. Germline CDR1 SNHLY, CDR2 FYNNEI. With 5 bases removed from V and 3 bases from J, the gap between germline ends came to 14 bases.